The T cell receptor (beta chain) under discussion was sequenced for a study of blood T cell repertoires in COVID-19. In the study overall: Sites across the United States, Italy and Spain contributed samples from acute and convalescent COVID-19.

The authors' processing: Reference gene primer amplification in the assay estimated nucleated cell counts. Assay: immunoSEQ multiplex PCR; the TCRdb copy retains only in-frame clones and omits some. V and J calls and clone size come straight from that table; D and trimming were deduced from the DNA. The table has under 350,000 clones, roughly 89% seen once. Trimming removed 0 bases from V and 3 bases from J, with 9 bases in between. Germline V gives CDR1 SGHKS, CDR2 YYEKEE (reference sequence). The CDR3 runs to 14 residues. V gene TRBV5-5 combines with J gene TRBJ2-5, with D perhaps TRBD2 (7 bases). This sequence was found in a woman aged 25-40 years with COVID-19, enrolled during active disease. The sequenced material came from peripheral blood. CDR3 region: CASSLVGGEETQYF. DNA of the CDR3: TGTGCCAGCAGCTTGGTAGGGGGGGAAGAGACCCAGTACTTC.